What follows describes a single TCR beta chain. This CDR3 comprises 14 residues. Germline V CDR1 and CDR2: LNHDA, SQIVND (reference sequence). This sample is part of a study of monozygotic twins with inflammatory bowel disease. TCRdb derives one entry per CDR3 protein from the 5' RACE reads, leaving out DNA. This sample's table has 200,000 to 250,000 distinct CDR3 sequences. The sample was blood. This chain connects TRBV19 to TRBJ1-4; TCRdb proposes TRBD1, but this gene call is untestable without DNA. The sequence came from a human donor with ulcerative colitis or Crohn's disease, or a healthy co-twin of an affected twin (not recorded which). The CDR3 reads CASTRRGREEKLFF.